The 12 T cell receptor beta chains below come from one sample, sequenced in a study of spatial heterogeneity in lung cancer. Sample time point: blood at routine non-recurrence follow-up after resection. Whole RNA was taken from tumor, nontumor lung or frozen PBMC; it was then sequenced unsorted. TCRdb called the 5' RACE reads again in MiXCR, with one record for every CDR3 protein. The sample has about 52,000 distinct CDR3 sequences, 6.5% to 7.5% seen once. This specimen consisted of PBMCs, obtained at follow-up. These receptors were collected from a female donor with early-stage non-small cell lung cancer.

This clonotype was counted many times. The chain uses TRBV27 and TRBJ2-1; D not resolved. CDR1 is MNHEY and CDR2 is SMNVEV in the germline V gene (reference sequence). The CDR3 spans 15 residues. The V end lost 4 bases, the J end lost 3 bases, and 13 bases lay between the germline ends. CDR3 sequence reads: CASSSEPRLYNEQFF. For the CDR3, the DNA is TGTGCCAGCAGTTCGGAACCTCGACTCTACAATGAGCAGTTCTTC.

The CDR3 loop is CAGRTGVGSNQPQHF. CDR3 nucleotide sequence: TGTGCCGGCCGTACAGGGGTCGGTAGCAATCAGCCCCAGCATTTT. The chain recombines TRBV28 with TRBJ1-5, with 7 bases matching TRBD1. The length of the CDR3 is 15 residues. J was trimmed by 0 bases and V by 11 bases; bases with no gene match: 10. CDR1 is MDHEN, CDR2 SYDVKM, per germline.

This clonotype was observed many times. This chain connects TRBV13 to TRBJ2-5; D is perhaps TRBD1 (6 bases). CDR1 is PRHDT and CDR2 is FYEKMQ in the germline V gene (reference sequence). Trimming removed 5 bases from V and 3 bases from J, with 22 bases in between. The CDR3 runs 17 residues. Written as DNA, the CDR3 is TGTGCCAGCAGCGACAAAAAACGACAGGAGAGAAAAGAGACCCAGTACTTC. It is translated as CASSDKKRQERKETQYF.

This clonotype was counted at least ten times. V is TRBV6-5 and J is TRBJ2-5; D call uncertain. The V gene's germline CDR1 is MNHEY and CDR2 SVGAGI. V lost 1 base and J lost 1, with 10 bases in between. The CDR3 is 15 amino acids. CDR3 sequence reads: CASSYWAAPQETQYF. DNA of the CDR3: TGTGCCAGCAGTTACTGGGCAGCACCCCAAGAGACCCAGTACTTC.

This clonotype was seen at least ten times. The chain combines TRBV5-1 with TRBJ2-2; D may be TRBD2 (5 bases). Germline V CDR1 and CDR2: SGHRS, YFSETQ. V was cut by 3 bases and J by 3 bases, with 6 bases left in between. The CDR3 length is 13 residues. The CDR3 DNA sequence: TGCGCCAGCAGCTCCGGGGACACCGGGGAGCTGTTTTTT. This encodes CASSSGDTGELFF.

This clonotype was seen at least ten times. The chain links TRBV3-2 to TRBJ2-5. TRBV3-2 is a listed pseudogene. The CDR3 has 16 amino acids. The CDR3 DNA is TGTGCCAGCAGCCCGGCAGTCGAGCTATTACGGGAGACCCAGTACTTC. Translation: CASSPAVELLRETQYF.

This clonotype has a single count. The chain links TRBV7-2 to TRBJ1-4, with TRBD1 identical over 8 bases. Germline values: CDR1 SGHTA, CDR2 FQGNSA. After removal of 2 bases from V and 7 bases from J, the junction contained 6 bases not matched to a gene. The CDR3 loop spans 15 amino acids. CDR3 nucleotide sequence: TGTGCCAGCAGCTTATCACAGGGGGGCGGTGAAAAACTGTTTTTT. It yields the protein CASSLSQGGGEKLFF.

This clonotype has a count of ten or more. This chain joins TRBV28 and TRBJ2-3; 9 bases align to TRBD1. Germline CDR1 is MDHEN and CDR2 is SYDVKM. The CDR3 has 15 amino acids. With 8 bases clipped from V and 4 bases from J, the junction kept 10 bases outside the gene matches. CDR3 protein: CASALMGQGPDTQYF. CDR3 in DNA: TGTGCCAGCGCACTCATGGGACAGGGCCCAGATACGCAGTATTTT.

V usage is TRBV7-9 and J usage is TRBJ2-3; D possibly corresponds to TRBD2 (6 bases). Germline V gives CDR1 SEHNR, CDR2 FQNEAQ (reference sequence). V lost 3 bases to trimming and J lost 2 bases, with 9 bases between them. The CDR3 runs 14 residues. The CDR3, as DNA: TGTGCCAGCAGCTTCCCGGGAGCCACAGATACGCAGTATTTT. This codes for CASSFPGATDTQYF.

This clonotype occurred many times. The gene calls are TRBV5-6 and TRBJ2-3; 9 bases align to TRBD1. Germline trimming cut 2 bases from V and 12 bases from J; bases unmatched to any gene: 19. The CDR3 runs 17 residues. The germline gives CDR1 SGHDT, CDR2 YYEEEE. In nucleotides, the CDR3 is TGTGCCAGCAGCTTTATGTTTCTGTGGACAGGGGATTCCGAACAGTATTTT. Protein: CASSFMFLWTGDSEQYF. The full variable domain, with the rest looked up from reference TRBV5-6 and TRBJ2-3, is DAGVTQSPTHLIKTRGQQVTLRCSPKSGHDTVSWYQQALGQGPQFIFQYYEEEERQRGNFPDRFSGHQFPNYSSELNVNALLLGDSALYLCASSFMFLWTGDSEQYFGPGTRLTVL.

V gene TRBV3-1 combines with J gene TRBJ1-1; D uncertain. Trimming left V 8 bases short and J 3 bases short, with 7 bases between. The length of the CDR3 is 11 residues. Germline lookup yields CDR1 LGHDT and CDR2 YNNKEL (reference sequence). As DNA, the CDR3 is TGTGCCAGCTCTGGGTACACTGAAGCTTTCTTT. It encodes CASSGYTEAFF.

The chain has TRBV5-4 and TRBJ1-1, with D tentatively TRBD1 (6 bases). The V gene lost 0 bases and the J gene lost 4 bases, with 16 bases spanning the gap. Germline values: CDR1 SGHNT, CDR2 YYREEE (reference sequence). The CDR3 is made up of 16 amino acids. CDR3 sequence reads: CASSLGRTGSTTEAFF. The CDR3 DNA reads TGTGCCAGCAGCTTGGGTCGTACAGGGTCGACCACTGAAGCTTTCTTT.